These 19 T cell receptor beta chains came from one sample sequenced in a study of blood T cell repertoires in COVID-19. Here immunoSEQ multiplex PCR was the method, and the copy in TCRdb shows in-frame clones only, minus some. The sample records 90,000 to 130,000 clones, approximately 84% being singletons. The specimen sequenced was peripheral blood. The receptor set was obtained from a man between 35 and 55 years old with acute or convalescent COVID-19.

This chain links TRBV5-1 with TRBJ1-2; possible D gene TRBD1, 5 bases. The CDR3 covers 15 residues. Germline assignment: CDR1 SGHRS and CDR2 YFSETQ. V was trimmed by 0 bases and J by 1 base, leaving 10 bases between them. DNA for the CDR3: TGCGCCAGCAGCTTGGTGGGGGGAGATAACTATGGCTACACCTTC. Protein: CASSLVGGDNYGYTF.

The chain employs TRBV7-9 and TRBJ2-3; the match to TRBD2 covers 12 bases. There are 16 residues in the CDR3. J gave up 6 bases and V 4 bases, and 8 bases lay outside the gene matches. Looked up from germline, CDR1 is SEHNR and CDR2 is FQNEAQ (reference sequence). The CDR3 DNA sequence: TGTGCCAGCAGCTCCAGGACTAGCGGGATTTCCGATACGCAGTATTTT. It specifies CASSSRTSGISDTQYF.

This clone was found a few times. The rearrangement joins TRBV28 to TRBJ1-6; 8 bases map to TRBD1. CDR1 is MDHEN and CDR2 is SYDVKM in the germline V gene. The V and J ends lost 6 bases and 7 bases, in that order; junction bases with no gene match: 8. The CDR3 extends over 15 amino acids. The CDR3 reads CASSPGQVINSPLHF. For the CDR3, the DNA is TGTGCCAGCAGCCCGGGACAGGTCATAAATTCACCCCTCCACTTT.

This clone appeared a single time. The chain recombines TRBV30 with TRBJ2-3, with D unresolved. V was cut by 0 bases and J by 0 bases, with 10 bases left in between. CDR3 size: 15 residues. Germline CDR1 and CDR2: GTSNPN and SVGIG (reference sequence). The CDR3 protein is CAWSVRLSSTDTQYF. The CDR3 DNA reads TGTGCCTGGAGTGTCAGGCTTTCTAGCACAGATACGCAGTATTTT.

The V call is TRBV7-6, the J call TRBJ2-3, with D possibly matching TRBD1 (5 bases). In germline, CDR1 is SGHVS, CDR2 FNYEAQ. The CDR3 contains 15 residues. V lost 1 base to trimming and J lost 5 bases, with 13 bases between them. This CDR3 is CASSLGAGFRDTQYF. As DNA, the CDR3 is TGTGCCAGCAGCTTAGGGGCAGGGTTTCGAGATACGCAGTATTTT.

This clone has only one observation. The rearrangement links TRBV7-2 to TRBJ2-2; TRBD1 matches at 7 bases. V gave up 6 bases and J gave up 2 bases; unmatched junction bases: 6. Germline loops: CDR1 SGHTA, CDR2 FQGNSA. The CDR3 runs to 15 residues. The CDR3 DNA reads TGTGCCAGCAGACCCGGGACAGTAAACACCGGGGAGCTGTTTTTT. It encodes CASRPGTVNTGELFF.

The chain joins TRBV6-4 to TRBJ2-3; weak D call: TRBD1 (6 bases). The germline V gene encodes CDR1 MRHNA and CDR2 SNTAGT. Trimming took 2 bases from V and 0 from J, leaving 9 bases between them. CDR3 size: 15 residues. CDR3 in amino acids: CASSDGGQSTDTQYF. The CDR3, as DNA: TGTGCCAGCAGTGACGGGGGCCAGAGCACAGATACGCAGTATTTT.

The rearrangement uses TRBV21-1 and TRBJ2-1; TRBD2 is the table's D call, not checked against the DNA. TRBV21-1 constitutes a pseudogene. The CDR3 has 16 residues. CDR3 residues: CASSLTGGSSYNEQFF. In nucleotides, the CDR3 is TGTGCCAGCAGCCTTACGGGGGGGAGCTCCTACAATGAGCAGTTCTTC.

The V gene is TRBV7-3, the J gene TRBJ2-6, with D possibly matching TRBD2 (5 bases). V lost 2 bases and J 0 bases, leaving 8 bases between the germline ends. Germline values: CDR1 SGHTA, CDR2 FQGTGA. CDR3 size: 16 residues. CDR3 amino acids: CASSLVGGSGANVLTF. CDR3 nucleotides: TGTGCCAGCAGCTTAGTCGGAGGCTCTGGGGCCAACGTCCTGACTTTC. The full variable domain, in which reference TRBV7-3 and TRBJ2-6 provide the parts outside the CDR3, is GAGVSQTPSNKVTEKGKYVELRCDPISGHTALYWYRQSLGQGPEFLIYFQGTGAADDSGLPNDRFFAVRPEGSVSTLKIQRTERGDSAVYLCASSLVGGSGANVLTFGAGSRLTVL.

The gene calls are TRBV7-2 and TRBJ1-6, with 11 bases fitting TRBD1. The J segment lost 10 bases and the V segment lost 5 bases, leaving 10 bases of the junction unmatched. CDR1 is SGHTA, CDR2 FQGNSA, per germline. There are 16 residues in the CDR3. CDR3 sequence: CASSRNGQGATSPLHF. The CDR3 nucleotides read TGTGCCAGCAGCCGGAACGGACAGGGGGCCACCTCACCCCTCCACTTT.

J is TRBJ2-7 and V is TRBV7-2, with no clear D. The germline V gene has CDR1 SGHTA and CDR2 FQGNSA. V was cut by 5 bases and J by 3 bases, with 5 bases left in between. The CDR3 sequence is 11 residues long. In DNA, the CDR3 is TGTGCCAGCAGCGGCCACTACGAGCAGTACTTC. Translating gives CASSGHYEQYF.

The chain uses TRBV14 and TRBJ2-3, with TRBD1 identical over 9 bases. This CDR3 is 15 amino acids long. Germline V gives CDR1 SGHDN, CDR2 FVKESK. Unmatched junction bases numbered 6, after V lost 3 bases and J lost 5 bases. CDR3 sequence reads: CASSQGQGLKDTQYF. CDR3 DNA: TGTGCCAGCAGCCAGGGACAGGGATTAAAAGATACGCAGTATTTT. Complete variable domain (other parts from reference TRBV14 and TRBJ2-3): EAGVTQFPSHSVIEKGQTVTLRCDPISGHDNLYWYRRVMGKEIKFLLHFVKESKQDESGMPNNRFLAERTGGTYSTLKVQPAELEDSGVYFCASSQGQGLKDTQYFGPGTRLTVL.

CDR3 sequence: CSVLTGINTEAFF. CDR3 bases: TGCAGCGTCCTGACAGGAATAAACACTGAAGCTTTCTTT. The V gene is TRBV29-1, the J gene TRBJ1-1; D perhaps matches TRBD1 (6 bases). Trimming shortened V by 6 bases and J by 2 bases, and 13 bases separated the two germline ends. The CDR3 totals 13 residues. Germline CDR1 and CDR2: SQVTM and ANQGSEA.

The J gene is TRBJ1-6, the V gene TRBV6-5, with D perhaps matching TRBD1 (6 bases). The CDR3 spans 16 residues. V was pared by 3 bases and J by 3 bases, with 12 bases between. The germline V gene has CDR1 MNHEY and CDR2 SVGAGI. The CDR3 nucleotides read TGTGCCAGCAGTTATTCCGGGACATTCTATAATTCACCCCTCCACTTT. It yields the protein CASSYSGTFYNSPLHF.

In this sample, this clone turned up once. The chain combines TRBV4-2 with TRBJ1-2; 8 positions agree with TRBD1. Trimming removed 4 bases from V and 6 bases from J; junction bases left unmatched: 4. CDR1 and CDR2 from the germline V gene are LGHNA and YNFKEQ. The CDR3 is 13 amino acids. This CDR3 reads CASSLQGEDGYTF. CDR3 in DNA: TGTGCCAGCAGCCTACAGGGGGAAGATGGCTACACCTTC.

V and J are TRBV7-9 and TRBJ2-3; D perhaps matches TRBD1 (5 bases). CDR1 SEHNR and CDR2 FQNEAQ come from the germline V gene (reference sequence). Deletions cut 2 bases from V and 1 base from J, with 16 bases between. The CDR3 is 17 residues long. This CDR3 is CASSLINPGPGTDTQYF. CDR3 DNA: TGTGCCAGCAGCTTAATAAATCCAGGGCCCGGCACAGATACGCAGTATTTT.

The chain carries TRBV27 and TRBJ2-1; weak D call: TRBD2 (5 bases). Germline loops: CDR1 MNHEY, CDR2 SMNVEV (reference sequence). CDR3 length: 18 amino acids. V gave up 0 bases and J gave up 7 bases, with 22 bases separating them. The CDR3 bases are TGTGCCAGCAGTTTATCGGCGGGCACGTCCTCAAAGAAGAATGAGCAGTTCTTC. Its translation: CASSLSAGTSSKKNEQFF.

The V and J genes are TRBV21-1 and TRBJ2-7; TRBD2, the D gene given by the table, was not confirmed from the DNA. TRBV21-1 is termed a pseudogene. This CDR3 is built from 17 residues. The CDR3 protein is CASSKYPALAGVLEQYF. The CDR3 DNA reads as TGTGCCAGCAGCAAATATCCCGCACTAGCGGGAGTTCTCGAGCAGTACTTC.

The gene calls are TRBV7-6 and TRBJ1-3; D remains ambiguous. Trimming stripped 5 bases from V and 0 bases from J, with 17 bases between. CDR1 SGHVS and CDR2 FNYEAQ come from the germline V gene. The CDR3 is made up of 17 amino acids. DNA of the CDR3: TGTGCCAGCAGCCCATGGGGAGGGCTTCTCTCTGGAAACACCATATATTTT. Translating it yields CASSPWGGLLSGNTIYF.